The next 8 T cell receptor beta chains were all read from a single sample in a study of identical twins. TCRdb recomputed calls from the 5' RACE reads with MiXCR, one row per CDR3 protein. Found here are about 150,000 distinct CDR3 sequences, 3% to 4% of them singletons; the top ten hold about 7.8%. The specimen was memory T cells sorted from blood. All receptors derive from a man in his late teens or twenties in good health.

Ten or more counts support this clonotype. V and J are TRBV15 and TRBJ2-3; 10 bases match TRBD2. CDR1 and CDR2 from the germline V gene are LNHNV and YYDKDF (reference sequence). The length of the CDR3 is 17 residues. V shed 0 bases and J 0 bases; nucleotides not matched to a gene: 3. The CDR3 is CATSREATSGSTDTQYF. The CDR3 bases are TGTGCCACCAGCAGAGAGGCGACTAGCGGGAGCACAGATACGCAGTATTTT.

This clonotype was detected many times. The chain employs TRBV7-2 and TRBJ1-1; the match to TRBD1 covers 9 bases. Germline V gene lookup returns CDR1 SGHTA and CDR2 FQGNSA. Trimming took 5 bases from V and 4 from J; bases not matched to a gene: 8. CDR3 length: 15 amino acids. The CDR3: CASSTLTGGATEAFF. CDR3 coding DNA: TGTGCCAGCAGCACACTGACAGGGGGGGCCACTGAAGCTTTCTTT. Drawing the rest from reference TRBV7-2 and TRBJ1-1, the complete variable domain is GAGVSQSPSNKVTEKGKDVELRCDPISGHTALYWYRQSLGQGLEFLIYFQGNSAPDKSGLPSDRFSAERTGGSVSTLTIQRTQQEDSAVYLCASSTLTGGATEAFFGQGTRLTVV.

There are many counts of this clonotype. J is TRBJ2-1 and V is TRBV20-1; D unresolved. Between the trimmed V and J ends, which lost 6 bases and 0 bases, there was a span of 15 bases. This CDR3 is 15 amino acids long. Germline CDR1 and CDR2: DFQATT and SNEGSKA (reference sequence). The CDR3 protein is CSATHRFSSYNEQFF. The CDR3, as DNA: TGCAGTGCCACCCACCGCTTCAGCTCCTACAATGAGCAGTTCTTC.

V and J are TRBV6-4 and TRBJ2-3; 12 nucleotides agree with TRBD1. V shed 2 bases, J shed 4 bases, and the junction held 1 base outside the gene matches. There are 15 residues in the CDR3. In germline, CDR1 is MRHNA, CDR2 SNTAGT. DNA of the CDR3: TGTGCCAGCAGTGACGGGACAGGGGGCCCAGATACGCAGTATTTT. It yields the protein CASSDGTGGPDTQYF.

This clonotype was picked up many times. The chain couples TRBV20-1 to TRBJ2-3, with no clear D. V lost 2 bases and J lost 2, with 8 bases in between. There are 13 residues in the CDR3. In germline, CDR1 is DFQATT, CDR2 SNEGSKA (reference sequence). CDR3 loop: CSARLDATDTQYF. The CDR3 DNA reads as TGCAGTGCTAGACTGGACGCCACAGATACGCAGTATTTT.

This clonotype was seen ten or more times. This chain uses TRBV10-3 with TRBJ1-2; no firm D call. The CDR3 has 11 residues. Trimming took 11 bases from V and 0 from J, leaving 7 bases between them. Germline V lookup: CDR1 ENHRY, CDR2 SYGVKD. The CDR3 sequence is CAVGTNYGYTF. The DNA of the CDR3 is TGTGCCGTCGGGACTAACTATGGCTACACCTTC.

This clonotype came up many times. The CDR3 region is CASSQYLGKTEAFF. The CDR3 nucleotides are TGCGCCAGCAGCCAATACTTGGGAAAGACTGAAGCTTTCTTT. The chain joins TRBV4-1 to TRBJ1-1; D is undetermined. The CDR3 loop spans 14 amino acids. The germline V gene has CDR1 MGHRA and CDR2 YSYEKL. Deletions cut 2 bases from V and 5 bases from J, with 12 bases between.

This clonotype was seen only a few times. The chain uses TRBV4-2 and TRBJ1-5; 7 positions agree with TRBD1. This CDR3 is built from 15 residues. Germline CDR1 LGHNA, CDR2 YNFKEQ. The trim removed 0 bases at V and 6 bases at J, leaving 5 bases unmatched. CDR3 nucleotides: TGTGCCAGCAGCCAAGATAGAGGGGGCGGTCAGCCCCAGCATTTT. It is translated as CASSQDRGGGQPQHF.